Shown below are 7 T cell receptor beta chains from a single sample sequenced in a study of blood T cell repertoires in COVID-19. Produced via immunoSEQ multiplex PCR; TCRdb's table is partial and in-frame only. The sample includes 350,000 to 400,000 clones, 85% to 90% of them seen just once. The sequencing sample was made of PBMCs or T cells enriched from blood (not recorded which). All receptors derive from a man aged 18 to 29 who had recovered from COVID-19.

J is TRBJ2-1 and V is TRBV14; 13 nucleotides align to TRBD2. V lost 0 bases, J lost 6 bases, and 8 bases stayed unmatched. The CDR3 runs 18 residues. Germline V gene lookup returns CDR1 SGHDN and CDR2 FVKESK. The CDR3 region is CASSQDLTSGRAVNEQFF. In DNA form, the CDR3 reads TGTGCCAGCAGCCAAGATCTAACTAGCGGGAGGGCCGTCAATGAGCAGTTCTTC.

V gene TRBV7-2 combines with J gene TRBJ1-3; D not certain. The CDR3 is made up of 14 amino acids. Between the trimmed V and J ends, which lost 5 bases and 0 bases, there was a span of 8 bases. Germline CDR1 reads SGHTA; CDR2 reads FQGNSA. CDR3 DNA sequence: TGTGCCAGCAGCCTGCGAACCTCTGGAAACACCATATATTTT. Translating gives CASSLRTSGNTIYF. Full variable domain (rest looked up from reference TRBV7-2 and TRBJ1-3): GAGVSQSPSNKVTEKGKDVELRCDPISGHTALYWYRQSLGQGLEFLIYFQGNSAPDKSGLPSDRFSAERTGGSVSTLTIQRTQQEDSAVYLCASSLRTSGNTIYFGEGSWLTVV.

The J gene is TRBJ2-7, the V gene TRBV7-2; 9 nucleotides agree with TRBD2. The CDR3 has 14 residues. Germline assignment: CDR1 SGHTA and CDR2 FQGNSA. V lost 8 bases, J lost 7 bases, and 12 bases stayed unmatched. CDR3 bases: TGTGCCAGCCTGATTCAAGGGACTAGCCGGGAGCAGTACTTC. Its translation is CASLIQGTSREQYF.

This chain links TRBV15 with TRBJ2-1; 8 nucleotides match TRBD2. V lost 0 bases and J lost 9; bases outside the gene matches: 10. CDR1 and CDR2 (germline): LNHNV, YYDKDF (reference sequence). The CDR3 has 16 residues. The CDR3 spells CATSRDLRGGSVEQFF. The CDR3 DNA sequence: TGTGCCACCAGCAGAGATCTTCGCGGGGGGTCAGTTGAGCAGTTCTTC.

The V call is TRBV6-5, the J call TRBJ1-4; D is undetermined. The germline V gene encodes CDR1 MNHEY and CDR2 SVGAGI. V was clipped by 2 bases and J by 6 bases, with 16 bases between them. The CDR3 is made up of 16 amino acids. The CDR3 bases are TGTGCCAGCAGTTACGGCGTCAGTTCGGGGTATGAAAAACTGTTTTTT. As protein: CASSYGVSSGYEKLFF.

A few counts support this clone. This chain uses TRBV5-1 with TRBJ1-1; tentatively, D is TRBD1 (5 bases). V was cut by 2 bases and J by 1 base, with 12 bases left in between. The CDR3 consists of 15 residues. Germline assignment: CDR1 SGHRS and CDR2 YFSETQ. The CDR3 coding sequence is TGCGCCAGCAGCTTATACCCTACAGGGAACACTGAAGCTTTCTTT. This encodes CASSLYPTGNTEAFF.

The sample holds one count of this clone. In DNA, the CDR3 is TGTGCCAGCAGCTTAGATTTGGGCTCGGGCACAGATACGCAGTATTTT. Protein: CASSLDLGSGTDTQYF. The V gene is TRBV7-9, the J gene TRBJ2-3, with D uncertain. V lost 1 base to trimming and J lost 1 base, with 12 bases between them. Germline CDR1 SEHNR, CDR2 FQNEAQ (reference sequence). The CDR3 length is 16 residues.